Listed here are 18 T cell receptor beta chains from one sample, sequenced in a study of early T cells in non-severe SARS-CoV-2 infection (dated by TCRdb to the early 2020s). Library method: 5' RACE. The data were produced on a NextSeq 500. In TCRdb, the public reads were trimmed at Q25 with fastp and aligned with MiXCR, with productive beta chains retained. Each record represents a unique CDR3 protein, reported with the most common genes and DNA among its rows. This sample lists some 80,000 distinct CDR3 sequences; roughly 12% were detected once. Around 15% of the sample belongs to the ten largest clones. The sequences come from whole blood, collected at baseline. These receptors were taken from an adult who was a healthcare worker with PCR-confirmed SARS-CoV-2 infection or an uninfected control (not recorded which). The donor label of this sample is uncertain.

The sample holds a few counts of this clonotype. The CDR3 sequence is CASSLWYNEQFF. The CDR3 DNA sequence: TGTGCCAGCAGCTTATGGTACAATGAGCAGTTCTTC. The chain recombines TRBV5-6 with TRBJ2-1; D uncertain. V was shortened by 2 bases and J by 4 bases, with 4 bases between the two germline ends. Looked up from germline, CDR1 is SGHDT and CDR2 is YYEEEE. CDR3 length equals 12 residues.

The chain recombines TRBV19 with TRBJ2-1; D is ambiguous. V gave up 4 bases and J gave up 10 bases, with 8 bases separating them. CDR3 length: 11 amino acids. Per germline, CDR1 LNHDA and CDR2 SQIVND (reference sequence). The CDR3 region has the DNA TGTGCCAGTAGTAAGGGAAGGGAGCAGTTCTTC. Protein product: CASSKGREQFF.

There are many counts of this clonotype. The chain is built from TRBV4-1 and TRBJ2-7; 7 nucleotides align to TRBD2. J gave up 2 bases and V 6 bases, and 7 bases lay outside the gene matches. CDR3 size: 14 residues. Germline V gene lookup returns CDR1 MGHRA and CDR2 YSYEKL. The CDR3 sequence: CASRVASGAYEQYF. CDR3 in DNA: TGCGCCAGCAGGGTAGCTAGCGGTGCCTACGAGCAGTACTTC.

This clonotype was counted only a few times. The genes are TRBV12-3 or TRBV12-4 and TRBJ2-3; no clear D. This CDR3 spans 12 amino acids. V lost 2 bases and J 9 bases, leaving 9 bases between the germline ends. The CDR3 protein is CASSLQFYTQYF. Written as DNA, the CDR3 is TGTGCCAGCAGTTTACAGTTCTACACGCAGTATTTT.

V usage is TRBV19 and J usage is TRBJ2-4; D perhaps matches TRBD1 (5 bases). Germline CDR1 and CDR2: LNHDA and SQIVND (reference sequence). CDR3 size: 13 residues. The V end lost 6 bases, the J end lost 1 base, and 7 bases lay between the germline ends. The CDR3 loop is CASRSGAKNIQYF. The CDR3 bases are TGTGCCAGTAGATCAGGGGCCAAAAACATTCAGTACTTC.

This clonotype appeared a few times. The chain joins TRBV21-1 to TRBJ1-1; the table's D call, TRBD1, has no DNA check behind it. TRBV21-1 corresponds to a pseudogene. This CDR3 has 18 residues. The CDR3 nucleotides are TGTGCCAGCAGCAAAGCGCGGAGGGGGCGAAGGGGATGGACTGAAGCTTTCTTT. Translating gives CASSKARRGRRGWTEAFF.

This clonotype has a handful of counts. The V gene is TRBV12-3 or TRBV12-4, the J gene TRBJ2-5; the match to TRBD2 covers 8 bases. Trimming at V came to 5 bases and at J to 5 bases, leaving 7 bases not matched to a gene. This CDR3 is built from 14 residues. Here the CDR3 reads CASSSHSGMETQYF. For the CDR3, the DNA is TGTGCCAGCAGTAGTCATAGCGGGATGGAGACCCAGTACTTC.

This clonotype appeared a few times. The rearrangement uses TRBV10-2 and TRBJ1-6; no definite D call. Germline CDR1 reads WSHSY; CDR2 reads SAAADI. V gave up 3 bases and J gave up 9 bases, with 15 bases separating them. The CDR3 is made up of 15 amino acids. CDR3 sequence reads: CASSEDLGYRSPLHF. The CDR3 nucleotides are TGCGCCAGCAGTGAAGATTTGGGGTATCGTTCACCCCTCCACTTT.

This clonotype was seen many times. The J gene is TRBJ2-5, the V gene TRBV28; no firm D call. Germline CDR1 reads MDHEN; CDR2 reads SYDVKM. The CDR3 extends over 11 amino acids. Between the trimmed V and J ends, which lost 6 bases and 0 bases, there was a span of 2 bases. CDR3 bases: TGTGCCAGCAGGAACCAAGAGACCCAGTACTTC. Translation: CASRNQETQYF.

This clonotype appeared a single time. The V call is TRBV11-2, the J call TRBJ2-2; D ambiguous. Looked up from germline, CDR1 is SGHAT and CDR2 is FQNNGV. V lost 0 bases and J 8 bases, leaving 10 bases between the germline ends. This CDR3 comprises 14 residues. In DNA, the CDR3 is TGTGCCAGCAGCTTAGATTTGCCCACTGGGGAGCTGTTTTTT. This gives the protein CASSLDLPTGELFF.

A note on this clonotype: A much bigger clone sits one base away, suggesting this may be a read error. V and J are TRBV9 and TRBJ2-3; D is perhaps TRBD2 (6 bases). There are 17 residues in the CDR3. The germline V gene encodes CDR1 SGDLS and CDR2 YYNGEE. The CDR3, as DNA: TGTGTCAGCAGCGTAGAATCAGGAGGGAGAAGCACAGATACGCAGTATTTT. It is translated as CVSSVESGGRSTDTQYF.

This clonotype was seen more than once but under ten times. The chain joins TRBV15 to TRBJ1-1; D possibly corresponds to TRBD1 (6 bases). V was trimmed by 4 bases and J by 6 bases, leaving 15 bases between them. Looked up from germline, CDR1 is LNHNV and CDR2 is YYDKDF (reference sequence). The CDR3 extends over 14 amino acids. The CDR3 DNA is TGTGCCACCAGCAAGTACAGGGATGGCGCTGAAGCTTTCTTT. Amino acid sequence: CATSKYRDGAEAFF. Full variable domain (outside the CDR3, taken from reference TRBV15 and TRBJ1-1): DAMVIQNPRYQVTQFGKPVTLSCSQTLNHNVMYWYQQKSSQAPKLLFHYYDKDFNNEADTPDNFQSRRPNTSFCFLDIRSPGLGDTAMYLCATSKYRDGAEAFFGQGTRLTVV.

The rearrangement links TRBV20-1 to TRBJ2-5; 7 nucleotides agree with TRBD2. V lost 3 bases, J lost 7 bases, and 11 bases stayed unmatched. This CDR3 is 14 amino acids long. Germline CDR1 DFQATT, CDR2 SNEGSKA (reference sequence). CDR3 DNA: TGCAGTGCTAGGACACGGGGGGTTCCTTCGACCCAGTACTTC. Encoded protein: CSARTRGVPSTQYF.

This clonotype came up many times. The rearrangement links TRBV7-7 to TRBJ2-5, with D hard to call. The V and J ends lost 8 bases and 0 bases respectively, with 10 bases between them. Looked up from germline, CDR1 is SSHAT and CDR2 is FNYEAQ (reference sequence). CDR3 length: 13 residues. CDR3 DNA sequence: TGTGCCAGCTCCCCGGCGCACCAAGAGACCCAGTACTTC. This codes for CASSPAHQETQYF.

V gene TRBV10-1 combines with J gene TRBJ2-3; possible D gene TRBD1, 6 bases. Trimming left V 3 bases short and J 3 bases short, with 16 bases between. This CDR3 has 16 residues. Per the germline V gene, CDR1 is WNHNN and CDR2 is SYGVQD (reference sequence). The CDR3: CASSDRGHGGTDTQYF. The CDR3 nucleotides read TGCGCCAGCAGTGACAGGGGTCACGGTGGGACAGATACGCAGTATTTT.

This clonotype was seen a few times. The chain links TRBV11-2 to TRBJ2-1, with D possibly matching TRBD2 (6 bases). The CDR3 covers 18 residues. Trimming removed 5 bases from V and 6 bases from J, with 26 bases in between. The germline V gene has CDR1 SGHAT and CDR2 FQNNGV. The DNA for the CDR3 is TGTGCCAGCAGCCTCCGTGGGGGACTGGCGTATTCGGGCAATGAGCAGTTCTTC. It encodes CASSLRGGLAYSGNEQFF.

This clonotype has just a few counts. This chain uses TRBV13 with TRBJ2-3, with 13 nucleotides matching TRBD2. Germline V CDR1 and CDR2: PRHDT, FYEKMQ (reference sequence). Trimming took 5 bases from V and 2 from J; bases not matched to a gene: 10. This CDR3 has 18 residues. The CDR3 is CASSGGTSGNQLTDTQYF. CDR3 nucleotides: TGTGCCAGCAGCGGAGGGACTAGCGGGAACCAGCTCACAGATACGCAGTATTTT.

The rearrangement joins TRBV29-1 to TRBJ1-1; TRBD1 aligns across 7 bases. V gave up 4 bases and J gave up 9 bases; unmatched junction bases: 8. The CDR3 consists of 12 residues. Germline V gene data show CDR1 as SQVTM and CDR2 as ANQGSEA. CDR3 sequence: CSVVAGGVKAFF. The CDR3 coding sequence is TGCAGCGTTGTTGCAGGGGGGGTAAAAGCTTTCTTT.